Shown below are 12 T cell receptor beta chains from a single sample sequenced in a study of T cell responses to AZD1222 COVID-19 vaccine. The data were produced by immunoSEQ multiplex PCR, yet TCRdb's version contains in-frame clones alone and is incomplete. The repertoire includes about 99,000 clones, around 90% of them detected once, and approximately 2.9% sits in the top ten. Sequenced material: peripheral blood, taken on day 0 of AZD1222 vaccination. Receptor source: an adult in good health.

In this sample, this clone turned up once. The chain carries TRBV2 and TRBJ2-1; 11 bases agree with TRBD2. The V gene's germline CDR1 is SNHLY and CDR2 FYNNEI. V dropped 5 bases and J dropped 9; count of bases not matched to a gene: 9. This CDR3 comprises 15 residues. The CDR3 DNA follows: TGTGCCAGCAGTCCTATAGCGGGGGGGCCTAGTGAGCAGTTCTTC. Translation gives CASSPIAGGPSEQFF.

The chain is built from TRBV12-5 and TRBJ1-3; D gene ambiguous. The CDR3 contains 17 residues. Trimming pared 2 bases from V and 0 bases from J, leaving 14 bases between. Per germline, CDR1 LGHNT and CDR2 FRNRAP. Written as DNA, the CDR3 is TGTGCTAGTGGTTTGATGGCAGCCTTCCTCTCTGGAAACACCATATATTTT. Protein sequence: CASGLMAAFLSGNTIYF.

The chain has TRBV12-3 or TRBV12-4 and TRBJ1-5; D perhaps matches TRBD1 (5 bases). V dropped 8 bases and J dropped 3 bases, with 8 bases sitting between them. This CDR3 has 12 amino acids. The CDR3: CASGTYNQPQHF. The CDR3 bases are TGTGCCAGCGGGACGTACAATCAGCCCCAGCATTTT.

The V gene is TRBV27, the J gene TRBJ2-7, with 7 positions matching TRBD2. V lost 6 bases to trimming and J lost 3 bases; unmatched junction nucleotides: 5. Per germline, CDR1 MNHEY and CDR2 SMNVEV (reference sequence). The length of the CDR3 is 13 residues. The CDR3 protein is CASRRGIHYEQYV. DNA for the CDR3: TGTGCCAGCAGGCGGGGGATACACTACGAGCAGTACGTC.

V usage is TRBV4-1 and J usage is TRBJ1-6, with 9 bases aligning to TRBD1. CDR1 and CDR2 (germline): MGHRA, YSYEKL. CDR3 size: 16 residues. V lost 4 bases to trimming and J lost 2 bases; unmatched junction nucleotides: 3. CDR3 sequence reads: CASSPGTGTYNSPLHF. CDR3 in DNA: TGCGCCAGCAGCCCCGGGACAGGGACCTATAATTCACCCCTCCACTTT.

This chain connects TRBV5-1 to TRBJ1-2, with D tentatively TRBD1 (5 bases). Germline V CDR1 and CDR2: SGHRS, YFSETQ. The CDR3 sequence is 14 residues long. Trimming left V 4 bases short and J 3 bases short, with 13 bases between. CDR3 bases: TGCGCCAGCAGCCTCACGGCGGGGGACTATGGCTACACCTTC. Translating it yields CASSLTAGDYGYTF. Full variable domain (rest looked up from reference TRBV5-1 and TRBJ1-2): KAGVTQTPRYLIKTRGQQVTLSCSPISGHRSVSWYQQTPGQGLQFLFEYFSETQRNKGNFPGRFSGRQFSNSRSEMNVSTLELGDSALYLCASSLTAGDYGYTFGSGTRLTVV.

The rearrangement joins TRBV4-1 to TRBJ1-2; 7 bases are a match to TRBD1. V was clipped by 0 bases and J by 3 bases; unmatched bases: 4. CDR3 length: 15 amino acids. Germline CDR1 reads MGHRA; CDR2 reads YSYEKL. The CDR3 here is CASSQEDRSYYGYTF. CDR3 in DNA: TGCGCCAGCAGCCAAGAGGACAGGTCTTACTATGGCTACACCTTC.

This clone was found a few times. V is TRBV5-6 and J is TRBJ1-6; D is uncertain. The V end was cut by 4 bases, the J end by 4 bases, with 15 bases between. Germline V CDR1 and CDR2: SGHDT, YYEEEE. The CDR3 runs to 16 residues. Here the CDR3 reads CASSIFFDIYNSPLHF. The CDR3 bases are TGTGCCAGCAGCATATTTTTTGATATTTATAATTCACCCCTCCACTTT.

This chain joins TRBV6-5 and TRBJ1-6; D not resolved. CDR1 is MNHEY, CDR2 SVGAGI, per germline. Trimming pared 5 bases from V and 8 bases from J, leaving 13 bases between. The CDR3 is 14 amino acids. The CDR3, as DNA: TGTGCCAGCAGTCTTAATATGGGCTATTCACCCCTCCACTTT. This translates into CASSLNMGYSPLHF.

The chain uses TRBV7-2 and TRBJ1-1, with 10 positions matching TRBD1. The germline V gene has CDR1 SGHTA and CDR2 FQGNSA. The CDR3 runs 14 residues. The V and J ends lost 3 bases and 5 bases, in that order; junction bases with no gene match: 3. In nucleotides, the CDR3 is TGTGCCAGCAGCTTGACAGGGGGCGGAACTGAAGCTTTCTTT. Protein: CASSLTGGGTEAFF.

The chain joins TRBV3-1 (or the pseudogene TRBV3-2) to TRBJ1-2; D ambiguous. Germline CDR1 and CDR2: LGHDT and YNNKEL (reference sequence). The CDR3 length is 14 residues. V dropped 3 bases and J dropped 1 base, with 9 bases sitting between them. The CDR3 coding sequence is TGTGCCAGCAGCCACCGTCCAGGTAACTATGGCTACACCTTC. Encoded protein: CASSHRPGNYGYTF.

V usage is TRBV4-1 and J usage is TRBJ1-1; D unclear. Germline V CDR1 and CDR2: MGHRA, YSYEKL. Between the trimmed V and J ends, which lost 6 bases and 1 base, there was a span of 12 bases. The CDR3 extends over 14 amino acids. The CDR3 DNA follows: TGCGCCAGCAGACTATCGGGCTCGAACACTGAAGCTTTCTTT. Its protein product is CASRLSGSNTEAFF.